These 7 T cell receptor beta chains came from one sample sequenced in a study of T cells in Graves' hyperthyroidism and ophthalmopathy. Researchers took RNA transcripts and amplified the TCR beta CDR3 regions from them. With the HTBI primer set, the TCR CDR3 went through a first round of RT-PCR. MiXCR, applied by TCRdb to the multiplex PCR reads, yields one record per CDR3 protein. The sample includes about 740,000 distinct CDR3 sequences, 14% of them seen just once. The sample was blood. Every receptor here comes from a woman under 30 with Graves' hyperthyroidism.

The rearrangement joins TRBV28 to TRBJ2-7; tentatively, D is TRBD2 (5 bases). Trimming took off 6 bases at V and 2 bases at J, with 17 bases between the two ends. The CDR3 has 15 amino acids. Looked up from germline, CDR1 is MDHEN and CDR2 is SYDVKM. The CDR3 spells CASSILLGGPYEQYF. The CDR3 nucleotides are TGTGCCAGCAGCATCCTGTTGGGCGGGCCCTACGAGCAGTACTTC.

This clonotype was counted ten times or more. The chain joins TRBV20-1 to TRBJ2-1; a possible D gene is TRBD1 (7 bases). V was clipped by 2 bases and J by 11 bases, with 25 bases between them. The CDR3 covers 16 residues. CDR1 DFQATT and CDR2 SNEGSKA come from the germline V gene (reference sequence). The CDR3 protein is CSARSFHGGPGQKQFF. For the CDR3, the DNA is TGCAGTGCTAGATCGTTCCACGGGGGCCCGGGACAGAAGCAGTTCTTC.

In DNA form, the CDR3 reads TGTGCCAGCAGCGTTAACAGGGCGGGAGATGGCTACACCTTC. It is translated as CASSVNRAGDGYTF. The gene calls are TRBV9 and TRBJ1-2, with D possibly being TRBD1 (6 bases). V lost 2 bases, J lost 6 bases, and 14 bases lay in between. CDR1 is SGDLS, CDR2 YYNGEE, per germline. CDR3 length: 14 residues.

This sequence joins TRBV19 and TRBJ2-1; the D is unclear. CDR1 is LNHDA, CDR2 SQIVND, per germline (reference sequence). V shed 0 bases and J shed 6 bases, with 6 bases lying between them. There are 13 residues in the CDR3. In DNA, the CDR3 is TGTGCCAGTAGTATAGAAAGACTCAATGAGCAGTTCTTC. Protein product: CASSIERLNEQFF. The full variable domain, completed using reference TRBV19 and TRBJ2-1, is DGGITQSPKYLFRKEGQNVTLSCEQNLNHDAMYWYRQDPGQGLRLIYYSQIVNDFQKGDIAEGYSVSREKKESFPLTVTSAQKNPTAFYLCASSIERLNEQFFGPGTRLTVL.

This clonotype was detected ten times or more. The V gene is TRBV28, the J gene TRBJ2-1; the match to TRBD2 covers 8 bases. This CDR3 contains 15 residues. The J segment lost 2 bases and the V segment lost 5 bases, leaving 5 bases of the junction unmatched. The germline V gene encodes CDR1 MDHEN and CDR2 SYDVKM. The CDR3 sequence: CASSPGGYTYNEQFF. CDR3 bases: TGTGCCAGCAGTCCGGGGGGGTATACCTACAATGAGCAGTTCTTC.

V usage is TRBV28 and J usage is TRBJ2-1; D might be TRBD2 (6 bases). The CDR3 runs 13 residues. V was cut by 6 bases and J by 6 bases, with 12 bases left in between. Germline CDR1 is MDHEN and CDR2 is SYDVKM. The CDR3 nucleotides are TGTGCCAGCAGGGACTACGGGGCCAATGAGCAGTTCTTC. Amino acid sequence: CASRDYGANEQFF.

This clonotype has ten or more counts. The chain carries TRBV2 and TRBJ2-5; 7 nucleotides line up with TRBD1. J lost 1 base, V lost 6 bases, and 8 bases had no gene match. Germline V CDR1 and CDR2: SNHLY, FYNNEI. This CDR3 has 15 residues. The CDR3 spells CASRRQGLFQETQYF. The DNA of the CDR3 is TGTGCCAGCAGAAGACAGGGTCTTTTCCAAGAGACCCAGTACTTC.